This paragraph covers one TCR beta chain sequence. Living in 24 US areas, the participants were between roughly 18 and 95 years of age. The CDR3 has 15 residues. V lost 0 bases to trimming and J lost 5 bases; unmatched junction nucleotides: 8. The germline V gene encodes CDR1 SGHRS and CDR2 YFSETQ. As processed by the authors: Estimated nucleated cell counts came from reference gene primer amplification. Sequencing used immunoSEQ multiplex PCR; TCRdb keeps in-frame clones, though not all of them. That table gives V, J and clone size, and the DNA gave D and trimming. The top ten clones hold almost 4% of a sample with approximately 220,000 clones, about 90% of them seen once. This record belongs to a study of blood T cell repertoires in COVID-19. For the study at large: The origin of the acute and convalescent COVID-19 samples was the United States, Italy and Spain. From T cells, B-cell-depleted T cells, or PBMCs came the material, which was cDNA or gDNA.

The V gene is TRBV5-1, the J gene TRBJ2-7, with 7 nucleotides matching TRBD1. This sequence was found in a woman between 25 and 40 years old with acute COVID-19. Source material: PBMCs or T cells enriched from blood (not recorded which). CDR3 in DNA: TGCGCCAGCAGCTTGGCCGGACAGGTCACCGACGAGCAGTACTTC. Translated, it gives CASSLAGQVTDEQYF.